One and the same sample provided the 13 T cell receptor beta chains below, sequenced in a study of T cells in Graves' hyperthyroidism and ophthalmopathy. The CDR3 regions of TCR beta were amplified from RNA transcripts. A first-round RT-PCR of the TCR CDR3 used the HTBI primer set. TCRdb used MiXCR to reprocess the multiplex PCR reads, holding one entry per CDR3 protein. The sample holds 350,000 to 400,000 distinct CDR3 sequences; about a fifth are singletons and the top ten take about 3.7%. The sample consisted of blood. The source is a young woman with Graves' hyperthyroidism.

This clonotype was observed many times. This rearrangement joins TRBV6-2 or TRBV6-3 to TRBJ2-6; 8 bases fit TRBD1. Trimming removed 0 bases from V and 1 base from J; junction bases left unmatched: 8. This CDR3 is 19 amino acids long. In germline, CDR1 is MNHEY, CDR2 SVGEGT. CDR3 nucleotides: TGTGCCAGCAGTTACTCCACCACAGGGGGGCCTTCTGGGGCCAACGTCCTGACTTTC. Amino acid sequence: CASSYSTTGGPSGANVLTF.

To note about this clonotype: This could be a read error, since a much larger clone is one nucleotide away. The chain uses TRBV7-8 and TRBJ2-7, with TRBD2 matching over 12 bases. The germline V gene has CDR1 SGHVS and CDR2 FQNEAQ. V gave up 5 bases and J gave up 1 base; unmatched junction bases: 9. This CDR3 is built from 17 residues. This CDR3 is CASSPSSGGAISYEQYF. In DNA, the CDR3 is TGTGCCAGCAGCCCTTCTAGCGGGGGGGCGATTTCCTACGAGCAGTACTTC.

This clonotype was counted ten times or more. The genes are TRBV15 and TRBJ1-5; maybe TRBD1 (6 bases). CDR1 is LNHNV and CDR2 is YYDKDF in the germline V gene (reference sequence). The V end was cut by 4 bases, the J end by 0 bases, with 13 bases between. This CDR3 has 16 amino acids. The chain's CDR3 is CATSTDGQNSNQPQHF. The CDR3 DNA sequence: TGTGCCACCAGCACCGATGGACAGAATAGCAATCAGCCCCAGCATTTT.

This clonotype was seen repeatedly, ten times or more. The rearrangement uses TRBV6-1 and TRBJ1-2, with TRBD1 matching 7 bases. Germline loops: CDR1 MNHNS, CDR2 SASEGT. V gave up 3 bases and J gave up 1 base; unmatched junction bases: 2. This CDR3 is 14 amino acids long. The CDR3 bases are TGTGCCAGCAGTGAGACAGGGTATAACTATGGCTACACCTTC. Encoded protein: CASSETGYNYGYTF.

Of note for this clonotype: This may come from a read error, since a much larger clone is one base off. J is TRBJ2-7 and V is TRBV20-1; D remains ambiguous. The CDR3 is 12 amino acids. The germline V gene encodes CDR1 DFQATT and CDR2 SNEGSKA (reference sequence). The V gene lost 0 bases and the J gene lost 4 bases, with 7 bases spanning the gap. The CDR3 loop reads CSARDLKYEQYF. CDR3 coding DNA: TGCAGTGCTAGAGATTTGAAGTACGAGCAGTACTTC.

This chain joins TRBV9 and TRBJ2-7; D is unresolved. The CDR3 loop spans 15 amino acids. Between the trimmed V and J ends, which lost 0 bases and 4 bases, there was a span of 14 bases. The germline V gene encodes CDR1 SGDLS and CDR2 YYNGEE. The CDR3 bases are TGTGCCAGCAGCGTAGAGCCCACTCGTTTTTACGAGCAGTACTTC. Encoded protein: CASSVEPTRFYEQYF.

This clonotype showed up many times. V is TRBV6-1 and J is TRBJ2-7, with D possibly TRBD2 on 5 matching bases. With 0 bases removed from V and 2 bases from J, the gap between germline ends came to 14 bases. CDR1 and CDR2 (germline): MNHNS, SASEGT. The CDR3 is made up of 16 amino acids. The CDR3 DNA reads as TGTGCCAGCAGTGAAGCATTGGACTCGCTCGCCTACGAGCAGTACTTC. Protein product: CASSEALDSLAYEQYF.

This CDR3 reads CASSPLASSSYEQYF. As DNA, the CDR3 is TGTGCCAGCTCACCACTAGCGTCGAGCTCCTACGAGCAGTACTTC. V is TRBV18 and J is TRBJ2-7, with D perhaps matching TRBD2 (5 bases). CDR3 length equals 15 residues. Germline-derived CDR1 and CDR2 are KGHSH and LQKENI. V lost 1 base, J lost 0 bases, and 10 bases lay in between.

This clonotype was detected ten times or more. This rearrangement joins TRBV28 to TRBJ2-7; D is perhaps TRBD2 (5 bases). This CDR3 region has 12 residues. V was shortened by 3 bases and J by 2 bases, with 5 bases between the two germline ends. Germline V CDR1 and CDR2: MDHEN, SYDVKM. CDR3: CASSLGAYEQYF. The CDR3 nucleotides read TGTGCCAGCAGTTTGGGAGCCTACGAGCAGTACTTC.

This clonotype was seen a handful of times. The rearrangement links TRBV29-1 to TRBJ1-2; 10 bases agree with TRBD1. After removal of 3 bases from V and 4 bases from J, the junction contained 8 bases not matched to a gene. The germline gives CDR1 SQVTM, CDR2 ANQGSEA. The CDR3 totals 15 residues. Written as DNA, the CDR3 is TGCAGCGTTGACGCCGGGACAGGGGTTGGCTATGGCTACACCTTC. Its translation is CSVDAGTGVGYGYTF.

The chain couples TRBV11-1 to TRBJ1-1; 8 nucleotides line up with TRBD1. This CDR3 is built from 15 residues. Germline-derived CDR1 and CDR2 are SGHAT and FQDESV (reference sequence). The V and J ends lost 4 bases and 5 bases, in that order; junction bases with no gene match: 9. CDR3 region: CASSSRTGRGTEAFF. CDR3 nucleotide sequence: TGTGCCAGCAGCTCCCGGACAGGGAGGGGGACTGAAGCTTTCTTT.

V is TRBV6-1 and J is TRBJ2-7, with 7 bases fitting TRBD2. V was clipped by 8 bases and J by 2 bases; unmatched bases: 0. There are 11 residues in the CDR3. The germline gives CDR1 MNHNS, CDR2 SASEGT. CDR3 residues: CASGLAYEQYF. The CDR3 DNA is TGTGCCAGCGGACTAGCCTACGAGCAGTACTTC.

Ten or more counts support this clonotype. The junction departs from germline at one end; a sequencing error may be responsible. The chain carries TRBV12-3 or TRBV12-4 and TRBJ1-1; TRBD1 might be the D (5 bases). The CDR3 consists of 14 residues. The CDR3 bases are TGTGCCAGCCAACGTTCGGAGGGGAACTCTGAAGCTTTCTTT. Its protein product is CASQRSEGNSEAFF.